This is a list of T cell receptor beta chains from one sample in a study of beta chain features in type 1 diabetes. Data came from immunoSEQ multiplex PCR; TCRdb stores just in-frame clones and leaves some out. The repertoire holds about 47,000 clones, with around 45% as singletons. Sequenced sample: stem cell memory CD4+ T cells from blood. Receptor source: a man aged 25 to 45 with type 1 diabetes. CDR3s include the opening cysteine and the closing phenylalanine or tryptophan. The D gene is left open where the match is weak. Clone size, where shown, is once, few, many, or a class for clones that have expanded.

j_gene,d_gene,abundance,v_gene,CDR3nt,CDR3aa
TRBJ1-1,NA,NA,TRBV28,TGTGCCAGCAGTCTTCGGACAGAAGCTTTCTTT,CASSLRTEAFF
TRBJ1-5,TRBD1,few,TRBV28,TGTGCCAGCAGTTTTCCGAGAACAGGGGGCAATCAGCCCCAGCATTTT,CASSFPRTGGNQPQHF
TRBJ2-7,NA,NA,TRBV7-2,TGTGCCAGCAGCTTAAGCGGTCCTGACTTCTACGAGCAGTACTTC,CASSLSGPDFYEQYF
TRBJ1-2,NA,NA,TRBV18,TGTGCCAGCTCACCGGGAGGGACCCGTAACTATGGCTACACCTTC,CASSPGGTRNYGYTF
TRBJ2-4,TRBD1,NA,TRBV11-2,TGTGCCAGCAGCTTAGGAAGGGCAGGGGGCATTCAGTACTTC,CASSLGRAGGIQYF
TRBJ2-7,TRBD1,few,TRBV28,TGTGCGAGCGAGAGGGGAGACAGGGCCCTGTACTTC,CASERGDRALYF
TRBJ2-3,TRBD2,NA,TRBV14,TGTGCCAGCAGCCGTGGGACTAGCGGGTTTAAGGATACGCAGTATTTT,CASSRGTSGFKDTQYF
TRBJ2-7,TRBD2,NA,TRBV7-7,TGTGCCAGCGCCCCTTCTCCGGGAGCGGGAGTTTACGAGCAGTACTTC,CASAPSPGAGVYEQYF
TRBJ2-7,NA,NA,TRBV4-3,TGCGCCAGCAGCCACGGAGGTAGCGGCACCTACGAGCAGTACTTC,CASSHGGSGTYEQYF
TRBJ2-6,NA,NA,TRBV19,TGTGCCAGCTCGAACCCGGGAGCAGGGGCCAACGTCCTGACTTTC,CASSNPGAGANVLTF
TRBJ1-1,NA,NA,TRBV11-1,TGTGCCAGCAGCCCCCACCACGTGAGCACTGAAGCTTTCTTT,CASSPHHVSTEAFF
TRBJ2-1,NA,few,TRBV6-4,TGTGCCAGCAGTCCCTTTCGGGGAGTATACAATGAGCAGTTCTTC,CASSPFRGVYNEQFF
TRBJ1-1,NA,NA,TRBV11-2,TGTGCCAGCAAGCGTTTGGGTGTCACTGAAGCTTTCTTT,CASKRLGVTEAFF
TRBJ2-1,TRBD2,few,TRBV29-1,TGCAGCGTTGCTAGCGGCAATGAGCAGTTCTTC,CSVASGNEQFF
TRBJ2-7,NA,NA,TRBV7-2,TGTGCCAGCAGCTTTGGCCCAGGGCGCTACGAGCAGTACTTC,CASSFGPGRYEQYF
TRBJ2-7,NA,few,TRBV4-1,TGCGCCAGCAGCCAAAACTTAGCGGCGTATGGTATCTACGAGCAGTACTTC,CASSQNLAAYGIYEQYF
TRBJ2-4,NA,NA,TRBV11-2,TGTGCCAGCAGCTTCGCCACAGGAAACATTCAGTACTTC,CASSFATGNIQYF
TRBJ2-7,TRBD1,few,TRBV2,TGTGCCAGCAGTACCCGACAGGGATCAACCTACGAGCAGTACTTC,CASSTRQGSTYEQYF
TRBJ2-3,NA,NA,TRBV19,TGTGCCAGTAGTATACTAGCAGGAAGGAATACGCAGTATTTT,CASSILAGRNTQYF
TRBJ1-2,TRBD1,few,TRBV10-3,TGTGCCATCAGTGCTCCGGGACAGGGGGCCTATGGCTACACCTTC,CAISAPGQGAYGYTF
TRBJ1-5,NA,few,TRBV7-2,TGTGCCAGCAGTTACGACACCTATCAGCCCCAGCATTTT,CASSYDTYQPQHF
TRBJ2-7,NA,NA,TRBV27,TGTGCCAGCAGTTTACGGGTAGAAGCCTACGAGCAGTACTTC,CASSLRVEAYEQYF
TRBJ2-1,TRBD2,NA,TRBV7-3,TGTGCCAGCAGCGCTGGAGCGGGAGCGGACGAGCAGTTCTTC,CASSAGAGADEQFF
TRBJ1-2,TRBD1,few,TRBV30,TGTGCCTGGAGTAGGGGGACAGGGATTGGCTACACCTTC,CAWSRGTGIGYTF
TRBJ2-5,NA,few,TRBV7-2,TGTGCCAGCAGCTCCCTGCTAGTTGGAGAGACCCAGTACTTC,CASSSLLVGETQYF
TRBJ2-1,TRBD2,NA,TRBV5-1,TGCGCCAGCAGCTCGGGACTAGCGGGAGCTCAGCAGTTCTTC,CASSSGLAGAQQFF
TRBJ1-1,NA,few,TRBV7-3,TGTGCCAGCAGCTTAACGGGGGAGGACACTGAAGCTTTCTTT,CASSLTGEDTEAFF
TRBJ1-5,NA,NA,TRBV21-1,TGTGCCAGCAGCAAGGCTGGGGACAGACCCCAGCATTTT,CASSKAGDRPQHF
TRBJ1-1,NA,few,TRBV13,TGTGCCAGCAGCCCGGCGGGTCGAATGGCTGAAGCTTTCTTT,CASSPAGRMAEAFF
TRBJ2-7,NA,few,TRBV6-6,TGTGCCAGCAGTTACTCGACACAGATCTACGAGCAGTACTTC,CASSYSTQIYEQYF
TRBJ1-2,NA,NA,TRBV19,TGTGCCAGTGGGAGGAGCGGGGAAGGAGGCTACACCTTC,CASGRSGEGGYTF
TRBJ2-1,NA,NA,TRBV11-1,TGTGCCAGCAGCTTACGGCCAGGGACCTACAATGAGCAGTTCTTC,CASSLRPGTYNEQFF
TRBJ1-1,NA,few,TRBV15,TGTGCCACCAGCCCAAAGGCAGGGGACACTGAAGCTTTCTTT,CATSPKAGDTEAFF
TRBJ2-5,TRBD2,NA,TRBV6-1,TGTGCCAGCAGACTCGGACTAGCGGGAGGAGAGACCCAGTACTTC,CASRLGLAGGETQYF
TRBJ2-7,NA,NA,TRBV7-3,TGTGCCAGCAGCTTAATGGGCCAGGGGGGCGAGCAGTACTTC,CASSLMGQGGEQYF
TRBJ2-3,NA,NA,TRBV28,TGTGCCAGCCTCCACCCTAACAGGTTGTTTACAGATACGCAGTATTTT,CASLHPNRLFTDTQYF
TRBJ2-2,TRBD1,NA,TRBV7-2,TGTGCCAGCAGCTTCTTAGGGGGCCGGAACACCGGGGAGCTGTTTTTT,CASSFLGGRNTGELFF
TRBJ2-1,TRBD2,NA,TRBV5-1,TGCGCCAGCAGCTTGGAGGTTGTGGGAGGGCCGAAATTCTTC,CASSLEVVGGPKFF
TRBJ2-3,NA,NA,TRBV9,TGTGCCAGCAGCGTAGTTGCGGGGTACACAGATACGCAGTATTTT,CASSVVAGYTDTQYF
TRBJ1-2,TRBD1,once,TRBV7-2,TGTGCCAGCAGCTTAGGTGGGACAGGGGGCTTCGGCTACACCTTC,CASSLGGTGGFGYTF
TRBJ1-5,NA,NA,TRBV5-6,TGTGCCAGCAGCTTTTCTGGGCAGGGTAGTACTCAGCCCCAGCATTTT,CASSFSGQGSTQPQHF
TRBJ2-2,NA,few,TRBV4-2,TGTGCCAGCAGCCAAGTGGGGGAGGGGGACAAATTCACCGGGGAGCTGTTTTTT,CASSQVGEGDKFTGELFF
TRBJ1-2,NA,few,TRBV2,TGTGCCAGCATTGAAGCACTCCCATACTATGGCTACACCTTC,CASIEALPYYGYTF
TRBJ2-7,NA,NA,TRBV5-6,TGTGCCAGCAGACTTTCCGGGTCCCTAGCCTTTTACGAGCAGTACTTC,CASRLSGSLAFYEQYF
TRBJ2-5,TRBD1,NA,TRBV18,TGTGCCAGCTCACGCCACAGGGGGCCGGAGGAGACCCAGTACTTC,CASSRHRGPEETQYF